The subject of this entry is one T cell receptor (beta chain). Antigen specificity is unknown. The CDR3 spans 18 residues. J lost 6 bases, V lost 2 bases, and 12 bases had no gene match. The source of the sample is a study of CD8 T cells in ankylosing spondylitis. Study-wide results and caveats: It was reported that disease-linked clones were significantly enriched in matched ankylosing spondylitis synovial fluid. A TCR beta motif of about eight highly homologous variants appeared characteristic of ankylosing spondylitis blood.

Molecular-barcoded quantitative 5'-RACE produced these TCR beta libraries. TCRdb reprocessed the 5' RACE reads via MiXCR and lists one record per CDR3 protein. The sample carries over 600,000 distinct CDR3 sequences, around a fifth recorded once. The chain employs TRBV12-3 or TRBV12-4 and TRBJ2-2; 10 bases are shared with TRBD1. This clonotype originated in a male donor with ankylosing spondylitis. Sequencing used blood, either unsorted or a sorted T cell fraction (not recorded which). The CDR3 loop is CASSLRKTAGQGAGELFF. The CDR3 coding sequence is TGTGCCAGCAGTTTACGAAAGACAGCCGGACAGGGGGCCGGGGAGCTGTTTTTT.